Presented here are 26 T cell receptor beta chains from one specimen sequenced in a study of shared clonotypes between healthy human individuals. Assay: immunoSEQ multiplex PCR; the TCRdb copy retains only in-frame clones and omits some. The table shows fewer than 850,000 clones, with about 96% occurring only once. Naive CD8 cells were CD45RO-negative, positively selected for CCR7, excluding terminally differentiated effector memory CD45RA+ cells. The specimen sequenced was naive CD8+ T cells sorted from blood. The receptors originated from a man aged 25-45 years in good health.

V gene TRBV9 combines with J gene TRBJ2-7, with 10 bases matching TRBD2. The CDR3 has 13 residues. The germline V gene has CDR1 SGDLS and CDR2 YYNGEE. Trimming removed 3 bases from V and 6 bases from J; junction bases left unmatched: 3. CDR3 in amino acids: CASSASGSPEQYF. DNA for the CDR3: TGTGCCAGCAGCGCTAGCGGGAGCCCCGAGCAGTACTTC.

The chain employs TRBV6-1 and TRBJ2-5, with TRBD2 matching over 10 bases. Trimming took 7 bases from V and 5 from J; bases not matched to a gene: 10. The CDR3 is 15 amino acids. CDR1 is MNHNS, CDR2 SASEGT, per germline. CDR3 bases: TGTGCCAGCATTTGGAGACTAGCGGGTGGGGAGACCCAGTACTTC. As protein: CASIWRLAGGETQYF.

CDR3 sequence reads: CASSRQGSAYGYTF. The CDR3, as DNA: TGTGCCAGCTCAAGACAGGGTTCGGCCTATGGCTACACCTTC. The chain joins TRBV18 to TRBJ1-2; TRBD1 matches 7 bases. With V trimmed by 5 bases and J by 4 bases, 7 bases remained unmatched. The CDR3 spans 14 residues. Germline CDR1 reads KGHSH; CDR2 reads LQKENI.

The CDR3 sequence: CASGSSGITYEQYF. CDR3 bases: TGTGCCAGCGGATCTAGCGGGATAACCTACGAGCAGTACTTC. This rearrangement joins TRBV7-9 to TRBJ2-7, with 9 bases matching TRBD2. This CDR3 has 14 amino acids. Trimming removed 8 bases from V and 2 bases from J; junction bases left unmatched: 7. Per germline, CDR1 SEHNR and CDR2 FQNEAQ (reference sequence).

V usage is TRBV6-5 and J usage is TRBJ2-3; TRBD2 might be the D (6 bases). CDR1 is MNHEY, CDR2 SVGAGI, per germline. Trimming stripped 6 bases from V and 0 bases from J, with 13 bases between. The CDR3 has 15 residues. CDR3 sequence reads: CASRVADTSTDTQYF. CDR3 coding DNA: TGTGCCAGCAGAGTAGCGGATACTAGCACAGATACGCAGTATTTT.

The rearrangement joins TRBV6-1 to TRBJ1-3; D gene unclear. Germline V gives CDR1 MNHNS, CDR2 SASEGT. The CDR3 has 16 residues. The V and J ends lost 2 bases and 0 bases respectively, with 11 bases between them. The CDR3 DNA reads TGTGCCAGCAGTGAAAGGCTGGGGATCTCTGGAAACACCATATATTTT. It translates to CASSERLGISGNTIYF.

The J gene is TRBJ2-1, the V gene TRBV9; TRBD2 might be the D (5 bases). Germline values: CDR1 SGDLS, CDR2 YYNGEE. V lost 0 bases and J 1 base, leaving 8 bases between the germline ends. This CDR3 comprises 15 residues. As DNA, the CDR3 is TGTGCCAGCAGCGTAGAGGACTTTTCCTACAATGAGCAGTTCTTC. It yields the protein CASSVEDFSYNEQFF.

This sequence joins TRBV7-9 and TRBJ2-3; 9 nucleotides align to TRBD1. V was clipped by 5 bases and J by 6 bases; unmatched bases: 12. This CDR3 is built from 16 residues. The germline gives CDR1 SEHNR, CDR2 FQNEAQ (reference sequence). CDR3 loop: CASSLPRDRDPDTQYF. For the CDR3, the DNA is TGTGCCAGCAGCCTCCCCCGGGACAGGGACCCGGATACGCAGTATTTT.

This chain connects TRBV29-1 to TRBJ2-7; 8 bases agree with TRBD2. The CDR3 has 13 amino acids. V shed 4 bases and J 6 bases; nucleotides not matched to a gene: 8. Germline-derived CDR1 and CDR2 are SQVTM and ANQGSEA. Written as DNA, the CDR3 is TGCAGCGTTGGGACCGCGGGGGGTGGCGAGCAGTACTTC. Translated: CSVGTAGGGEQYF.

The genes are TRBV7-9 and TRBJ2-6; D not resolved. From germline, CDR1 is SEHNR and CDR2 FQNEAQ (reference sequence). Trimming removed 1 base from V and 3 bases from J, with 7 bases in between. This CDR3 has 15 amino acids. The CDR3 nucleotides read TGTGCCAGCAGCTTAGGAGAATATGGGGCCAACGTCCTGACTTTC. It yields the protein CASSLGEYGANVLTF.

This clone appeared a single time. Other DNA sequences in this specimen translate into the identical CDR3. V gene TRBV7-2 combines with J gene TRBJ2-7; D is uncertain. The V end was cut by 3 bases, the J end by 1 base, with 7 bases between. In germline, CDR1 is SGHTA, CDR2 FQGNSA. This CDR3 spans 13 amino acids. This CDR3 is CASSLTTSYEQYF. CDR3 nucleotides: TGTGCCAGCAGCTTGACAACTTCCTACGAGCAGTACTTC. The full variable domain, in which reference TRBV7-2 and TRBJ2-7 provide the parts outside the CDR3, is GAGVSQSPSNKVTEKGKDVELRCDPISGHTALYWYRQSLGQGLEFLIYFQGNSAPDKSGLPSDRFSAERTGGSVSTLTIQRTQQEDSAVYLCASSLTTSYEQYFGPGTRLTVT.

V gene TRBV27 combines with J gene TRBJ1-5; D may be TRBD1 (5 bases). Trimming stripped 7 bases from V and 0 bases from J, with 13 bases between. The length of the CDR3 is 15 residues. Germline CDR1 MNHEY, CDR2 SMNVEV (reference sequence). The CDR3 protein is CASTHIGASNQPQHF. In DNA, the CDR3 is TGTGCCAGCACCCACATTGGGGCTAGCAATCAGCCCCAGCATTTT.

The chain carries TRBV28 and TRBJ2-1; 12 bases agree with TRBD2. This CDR3 has 14 residues. V shed 11 bases, J shed 6 bases, and the junction held 8 bases outside the gene matches. Germline V lookup: CDR1 MDHEN, CDR2 SYDVKM. This CDR3 is CAGGLAGRFNEQFF. The CDR3 coding sequence is TGTGCCGGCGGACTAGCGGGACGTTTCAATGAGCAGTTCTTC.

This clone was detected only once. V usage is TRBV5-6 and J usage is TRBJ2-7; D may be TRBD2 (5 bases). V shed 6 bases and J shed 6 bases, with 10 bases lying between them. Germline CDR1 reads SGHDT; CDR2 reads YYEEEE. The CDR3 totals 11 residues. CDR3 DNA: TGTGCCAGCACCGGAGGTAGCGAGCAGTACTTC. Amino acids: CASTGGSEQYF.

The rearrangement uses TRBV15 and TRBJ2-7, with TRBD1 matching over 8 bases. From germline, CDR1 is LNHNV and CDR2 YYDKDF (reference sequence). This CDR3 region has 15 residues. Unmatched junction bases numbered 6, after V lost 0 bases and J lost 5 bases. The CDR3 loop is CATSREFGQGNEQYF. The CDR3, as DNA: TGTGCCACCAGCAGAGAATTCGGACAGGGTAACGAGCAGTACTTC.

The chain is built from TRBV6-1 and TRBJ2-7, with D possibly TRBD1 on 6 matching bases. Germline V lookup: CDR1 MNHNS, CDR2 SASEGT. Trimming took 3 bases from V and 3 from J, leaving 15 bases between them. The CDR3 loop spans 15 amino acids. CDR3 region: CASSDPGHRVYEQYF. In nucleotides, the CDR3 is TGTGCCAGCAGTGACCCGGGACACCGAGTCTACGAGCAGTACTTC.

Comments on this clone: The same CDR3 can be traced to other DNA sequences in this sample. V is TRBV5-4 and J is TRBJ2-7, with unresolved D. CDR3 length: 12 residues. V lost 1 base, J lost 3 bases, and 5 bases lay in between. The germline V gene has CDR1 SGHNT and CDR2 YYREEE (reference sequence). The CDR3 nucleotides read TGTGCCAGCAGCTTGCAAGGCTACGAGCAGTACTTC. Translated: CASSLQGYEQYF.

This rearrangement joins TRBV21-1 to TRBJ2-1; the table's D call, TRBD2, has no DNA check behind it. TRBV21-1 is deemed a pseudogene. This CDR3 region has 14 residues. The CDR3: CASSLSRRGNEQFF. CDR3 DNA sequence: TGTGCCAGCAGCCTGTCTAGACGGGGCAATGAGCAGTTCTTC.

The chain uses TRBV7-6 and TRBJ2-2, with D perhaps TRBD1 (6 bases). Germline CDR1 is SGHVS and CDR2 is FNYEAQ. V was shortened by 2 bases and J by 9 bases, with 19 bases between the two germline ends. CDR3 length: 16 residues. In nucleotides, the CDR3 is TGTGCCAGCAGCTTACTGGTGGCAGGGGACGGCTGGGAGCTGTTTTTT. Protein sequence: CASSLLVAGDGWELFF.

This clone was seen only once. J is TRBJ2-7 and V is TRBV7-9; 8 bases align to TRBD2. Unmatched junction bases numbered 7, after V lost 1 base and J lost 2 bases. Per the germline V gene, CDR1 is SEHNR and CDR2 is FQNEAQ (reference sequence). The CDR3 length is 16 residues. CDR3 amino acids: CASSLVSTSGTYEQYF. CDR3 DNA: TGTGCCAGCAGCTTAGTCAGTACTAGCGGAACCTACGAGCAGTACTTC. The full variable domain, its missing parts supplied by reference TRBV7-9 and TRBJ2-7, is DTGVSQNPRHKITKRGQNVTFRCDPISEHNRLYWYRQTLGQGPEFLTYFQNEAQLEKSRLLSDRFSAERPKGSFSTLEIQRTEQGDSAMYLCASSLVSTSGTYEQYFGPGTRLTVT.

V usage is TRBV6-5 and J usage is TRBJ2-1, with TRBD1 matching over 7 bases. CDR1 is MNHEY, CDR2 SVGAGI, per germline. The V gene end was trimmed by 5 bases and the J gene end by 9 bases; junction bases not matched to a gene: 13. The CDR3 is made up of 15 amino acids. In DNA form, the CDR3 reads TGTGCCAGCAGTACGGCAGGGGGTCCTCTAGGTGAGCAGTTCTTC. Translation: CASSTAGGPLGEQFF.

The chain employs TRBV6-5 and TRBJ2-7; D unresolved. The CDR3 sequence is 15 residues long. V was cut by 5 bases and J by 4 bases, with 18 bases left in between. From germline, CDR1 is MNHEY and CDR2 SVGAGI. CDR3 sequence reads: CASSKPGEGLYEQYF. The CDR3 DNA reads as TGTGCCAGCAGTAAGCCAGGAGAAGGCCTATACGAGCAGTACTTC.

The V call is TRBV29-1, the J call TRBJ2-3; 8 positions agree with TRBD1. Germline CDR1 SQVTM, CDR2 ANQGSEA. CDR3 length: 14 amino acids. J gave up 6 bases and V 5 bases, and 10 bases lay outside the gene matches. The CDR3 sequence: CSVRAGGVPDTQYF. CDR3 nucleotide sequence: TGCAGCGTTCGGGCAGGGGGCGTCCCCGATACGCAGTATTTT.

This chain uses TRBV7-9 with TRBJ1-5, with 8 nucleotides matching TRBD1. In germline, CDR1 is SEHNR, CDR2 FQNEAQ (reference sequence). The CDR3 length is 14 residues. V lost 1 base and J lost 6; bases outside the gene matches: 2. CDR3 in amino acids: CASSLGQGPQPQHF. The CDR3 region has the DNA TGTGCCAGCAGCTTAGGACAGGGGCCTCAGCCCCAGCATTTT.

This clone was picked up a small number of times. The chain joins TRBV5-1 to TRBJ2-7, with D unclear. Germline CDR1 reads SGHRS; CDR2 reads YFSETQ. V was shortened by 1 base and J by 4 bases, with 9 bases between the two germline ends. This CDR3 is built from 13 residues. Here the CDR3 DNA reads TGCGCCAGCAGCTTGTTTTTGGGATACGAGCAGTACTTC. Its protein product is CASSLFLGYEQYF.

The chain employs TRBV4-1 and TRBJ1-2, with TRBD1 matching 10 bases. The CDR3 totals 14 residues. Germline-derived CDR1 and CDR2 are MGHRA and YSYEKL. V lost 4 bases to trimming and J lost 8 bases; unmatched junction nucleotides: 7. The CDR3 reads CASSLTGQGKGYTF. In DNA form, the CDR3 reads TGCGCCAGCAGCCTGACGGGACAGGGGAAAGGCTACACCTTC.